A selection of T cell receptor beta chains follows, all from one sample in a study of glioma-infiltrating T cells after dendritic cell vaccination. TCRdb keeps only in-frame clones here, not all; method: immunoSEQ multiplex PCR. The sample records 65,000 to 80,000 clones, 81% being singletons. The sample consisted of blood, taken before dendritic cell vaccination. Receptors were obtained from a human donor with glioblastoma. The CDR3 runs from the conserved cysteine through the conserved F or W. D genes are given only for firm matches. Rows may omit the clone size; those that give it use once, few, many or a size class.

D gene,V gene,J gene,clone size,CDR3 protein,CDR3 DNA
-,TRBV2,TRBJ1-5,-,CASNSGTPNQPQHF,TGTGCCAGCAATTCCGGGACACCTAATCAGCCCCAGCATTTT
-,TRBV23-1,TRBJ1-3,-,CARGHSSSGNTIYF,TGCGCCAGGGGACACTCAAGCTCTGGAAACACCATATATTTT
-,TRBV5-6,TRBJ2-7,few,CASSSDYEQYF,TGTGCCAGCAGCTCAGACTACGAGCAGTACTTC
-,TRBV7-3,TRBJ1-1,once,CASPRRTLPMNTEAFF,TGTGCCAGCCCAAGGAGAACTCTTCCCATGAACACTGAAGCTTTCTTT
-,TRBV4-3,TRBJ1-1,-,CASSGGVGTEAFF,TGCGCCAGCAGCGGGGGGGTGGGCACTGAAGCTTTCTTT
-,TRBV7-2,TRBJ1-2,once,CASSLRPLGDGYTF,TGTGCCAGCAGCTTAAGGCCCCTCGGGGATGGCTACACCTTC
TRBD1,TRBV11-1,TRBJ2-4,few,CASSRFRDSLAKNIQYF,TGTGCCAGCAGTCGTTTCCGGGACAGCTTAGCCAAAAACATTCAGTACTTC
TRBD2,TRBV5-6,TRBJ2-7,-,CASSFFSNLAGGFYEQYF,TGTGCCAGCAGCTTCTTTTCAAACTTAGCGGGGGGGTTCTACGAGCAGTACTTC
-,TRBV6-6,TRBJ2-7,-,CASSDPSTGTTYEQYF,TGTGCCAGCAGCGATCCTTCGACAGGCACCACCTACGAGCAGTACTTC
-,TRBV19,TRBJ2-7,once,CASRSQLSYEQYF,TGTGCCAGTAGAAGCCAACTTTCCTACGAGCAGTACTTC
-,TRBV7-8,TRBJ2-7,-,CASSLAGHPEQYF,TGTGCCAGCAGCTTAGCGGGGCACCCGGAGCAGTACTTC
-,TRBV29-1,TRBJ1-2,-,CSVVAGSYGYTF,TGCAGCGTTGTAGCAGGGTCCTATGGCTACACCTTC
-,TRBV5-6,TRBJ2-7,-,CASSQKARPGSDEQYF,TGTGCCAGCAGCCAGAAAGCGAGGCCGGGTTCGGATGAGCAGTACTTC
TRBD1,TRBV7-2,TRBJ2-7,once,CASSWQTGAGYEQYF,TGTGCCAGCAGCTGGCAGACAGGGGCGGGGTACGAGCAGTACTTC
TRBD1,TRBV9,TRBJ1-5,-,CASSATGGAHQPQHF,TGTGCCAGCAGCGCGACAGGGGGCGCCCATCAGCCCCAGCATTTT
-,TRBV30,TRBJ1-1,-,CAWSPNPAVRGAFF,TGTGCCTGGAGTCCGAACCCTGCAGTTAGGGGAGCTTTCTTT
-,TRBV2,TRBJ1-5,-,CASSRGHKSNQPQHF,TGTGCCAGCAGTAGGGGACATAAGAGCAATCAGCCCCAGCATTTT
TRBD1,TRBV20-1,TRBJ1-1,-,CSALTGLEAFF,TGCAGTGCTTTGACAGGGCTCGAAGCTTTCTTT
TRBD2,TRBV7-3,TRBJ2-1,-,CASSLIASGDEQFF,TGTGCCAGCAGCTTAATTGCTAGCGGCGATGAGCAGTTCTTC
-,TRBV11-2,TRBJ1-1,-,CASSLASGSRTEAFF,TGTGCCAGCAGCTTAGCGTCAGGGTCGAGGACTGAAGCTTTCTTT
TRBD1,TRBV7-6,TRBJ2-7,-,CASSRTGGDEQYF,TGTGCCAGCAGCAGGACAGGGGGCGACGAGCAGTACTTC
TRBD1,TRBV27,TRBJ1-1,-,CASSSIGKGAKIDPGAFF,TGTGCCAGCAGTTCGATAGGAAAGGGGGCAAAAATCGATCCTGGAGCTTTCTTT
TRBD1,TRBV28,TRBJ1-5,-,CASSEVRDSHNQPQHF,TGTGCCAGCAGCGAGGTCCGGGACAGCCATAATCAGCCCCAGCATTTT
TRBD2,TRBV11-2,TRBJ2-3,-,CASSLRGGRDTQYF,TGTGCCAGCAGCTTACGGGGGGGCCGAGATACGCAGTATTTT
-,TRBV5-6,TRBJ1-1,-,CASSLVLSTNTEAFF,TGTGCCAGCAGCTTGGTTCTGAGCACGAACACTGAAGCTTTCTTT
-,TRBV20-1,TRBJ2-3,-,CSATHRDTQYF,TGCAGTGCCACCCACAGAGATACGCAGTATTTT
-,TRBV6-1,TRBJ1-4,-,CASSEARNGEKLFF,TGTGCCAGCAGTGAAGCGAGGAACGGGGAAAAACTGTTTTTT
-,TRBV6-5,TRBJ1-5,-,CASSYSQGSQPQHF,TGTGCCAGCAGTTATTCACAGGGTAGTCAGCCCCAGCATTTT
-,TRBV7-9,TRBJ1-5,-,CASSLDSQPQHF,TGTGCCAGCAGCTTAGACAGCCAGCCCCAGCATTTT
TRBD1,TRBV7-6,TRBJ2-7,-,CASSSTHDRDEQYF,TGTGCCAGCAGCTCGACCCACGACAGGGACGAGCAGTACTTC
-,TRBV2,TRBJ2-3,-,CASKRGGTSTDTQYF,TGTGCCAGCAAGAGGGGGGGGACTAGCACAGATACGCAGTATTTT
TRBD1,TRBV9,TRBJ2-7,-,CASSVVGQGSEQYF,TGTGCCAGCAGCGTAGTTGGACAGGGGAGCGAGCAGTACTTC
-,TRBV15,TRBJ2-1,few,CATSNRETNEQFF,TGTGCCACCAGCAACAGGGAGACCAATGAGCAGTTCTTC
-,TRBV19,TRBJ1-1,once,CASSIRWGGAFF,TGTGCCAGTAGTATAAGGTGGGGGGGTGCTTTCTTT
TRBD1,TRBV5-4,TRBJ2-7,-,CASSYGRGQGLEQYF,TGTGCCAGCAGCTATGGGAGGGGACAGGGGCTCGAGCAGTACTTC
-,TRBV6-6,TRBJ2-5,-,CASSYIHQETQYF,TGTGCCAGCAGTTATATCCACCAAGAGACCCAGTACTTC
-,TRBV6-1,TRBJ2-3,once,CASISRGTDTQYF,TGTGCCAGCATTAGTCGGGGCACAGATACGCAGTATTTT
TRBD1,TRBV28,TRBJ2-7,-,CASSPRTGGAIYEQYF,TGTGCCAGCAGTCCCAGGACAGGGGGAGCGATCTACGAGCAGTACTTC
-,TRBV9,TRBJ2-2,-,CASSGVGGPNTGELFF,TGTGCCAGCAGCGGGGTGGGGGGACCGAACACCGGGGAGCTGTTTTTT
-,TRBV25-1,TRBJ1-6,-,CASSGSGQPDNSPLHF,TGTGCCAGCAGTGGCTCTGGACAGCCAGATAATTCACCCCTCCACTTT
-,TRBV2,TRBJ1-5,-,CASRTGLQSNQPQHF,TGTGCCAGCAGGACGGGACTTCAGAGCAATCAGCCCCAGCATTTT
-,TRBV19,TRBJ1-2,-,CASSPSGGLGYGYTF,TGTGCCAGTAGTCCCTCGGGGGGGCTTGGCTATGGCTACACCTTC